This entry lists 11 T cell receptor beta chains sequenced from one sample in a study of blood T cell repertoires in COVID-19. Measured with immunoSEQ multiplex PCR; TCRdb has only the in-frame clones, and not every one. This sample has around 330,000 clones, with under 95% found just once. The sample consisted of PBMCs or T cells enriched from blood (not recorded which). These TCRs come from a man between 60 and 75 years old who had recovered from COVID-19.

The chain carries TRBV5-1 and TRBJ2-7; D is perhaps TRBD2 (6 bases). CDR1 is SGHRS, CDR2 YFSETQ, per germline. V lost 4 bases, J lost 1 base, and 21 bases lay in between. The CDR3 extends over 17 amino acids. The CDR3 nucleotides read TGCGCCAGCAGCAAGGTCCCGGGGACTGCCGTTTCCTACGAGCAGTACTTC. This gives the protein CASSKVPGTAVSYEQYF. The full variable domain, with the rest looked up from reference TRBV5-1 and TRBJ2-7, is KAGVTQTPRYLIKTRGQQVTLSCSPISGHRSVSWYQQTPGQGLQFLFEYFSETQRNKGNFPGRFSGRQFSNSRSEMNVSTLELGDSALYLCASSKVPGTAVSYEQYFGPGTRLTVT.

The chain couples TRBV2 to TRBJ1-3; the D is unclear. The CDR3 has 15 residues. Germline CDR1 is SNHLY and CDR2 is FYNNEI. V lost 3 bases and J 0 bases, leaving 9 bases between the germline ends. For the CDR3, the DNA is TGTGCCAGCAGTGAGAGGCAGTACTCTGGAAACACCATATATTTT. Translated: CASSERQYSGNTIYF.

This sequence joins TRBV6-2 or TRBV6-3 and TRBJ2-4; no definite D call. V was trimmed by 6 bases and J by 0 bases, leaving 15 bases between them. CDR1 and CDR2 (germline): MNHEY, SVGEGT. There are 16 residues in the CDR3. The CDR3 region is CASSPTKGVAKNIQYF. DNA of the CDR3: TGTGCCAGCAGCCCAACAAAAGGAGTAGCCAAAAACATTCAGTACTTC.

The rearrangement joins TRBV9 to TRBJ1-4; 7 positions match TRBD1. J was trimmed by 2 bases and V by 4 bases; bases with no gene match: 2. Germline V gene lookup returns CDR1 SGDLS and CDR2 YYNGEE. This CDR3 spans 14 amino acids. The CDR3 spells CASSKGQTNEKLFF. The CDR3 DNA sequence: TGTGCCAGCAGCAAGGGACAGACTAATGAAAAACTGTTTTTT.

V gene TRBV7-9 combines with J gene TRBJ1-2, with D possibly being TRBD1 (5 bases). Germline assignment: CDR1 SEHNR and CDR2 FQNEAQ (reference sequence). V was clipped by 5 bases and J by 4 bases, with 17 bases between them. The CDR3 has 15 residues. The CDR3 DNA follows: TGTGCCAGCAGCCAAGGGACTGGCAGGAGCTATGGCTACACCTTC. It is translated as CASSQGTGRSYGYTF.

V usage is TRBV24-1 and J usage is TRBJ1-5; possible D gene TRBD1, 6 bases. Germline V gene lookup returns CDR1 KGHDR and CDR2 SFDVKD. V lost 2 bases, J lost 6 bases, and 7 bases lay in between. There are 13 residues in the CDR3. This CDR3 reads CATSDSRGQPQHF. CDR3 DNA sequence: TGTGCCACCAGTGATTCCAGGGGTCAGCCCCAGCATTTT.

CDR3: CASGTTDDYEQYF. DNA of the CDR3: TGCGCCAGCGGGACAACCGATGACTACGAGCAGTACTTC. The chain has TRBV5-1 and TRBJ2-7, with a tentative D call TRBD1 (6 bases). The CDR3 sequence is 13 residues long. Per the germline V gene, CDR1 is SGHRS and CDR2 is YFSETQ. Trimming pared 7 bases from V and 3 bases from J, leaving 14 bases between.

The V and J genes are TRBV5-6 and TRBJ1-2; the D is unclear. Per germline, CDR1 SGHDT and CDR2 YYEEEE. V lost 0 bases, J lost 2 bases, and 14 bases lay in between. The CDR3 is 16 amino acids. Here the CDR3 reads CASSLASSVKNYGYTF. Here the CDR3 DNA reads TGTGCCAGCAGCTTGGCCTCCAGTGTGAAGAACTATGGCTACACCTTC.

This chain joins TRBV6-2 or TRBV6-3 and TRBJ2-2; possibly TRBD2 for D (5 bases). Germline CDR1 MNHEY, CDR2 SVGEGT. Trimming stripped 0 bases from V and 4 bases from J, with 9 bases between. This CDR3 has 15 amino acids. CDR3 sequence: CASSYSRRGTGELFF. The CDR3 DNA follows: TGTGCCAGCAGTTACTCTCGCCGGGGCACCGGGGAGCTGTTTTTT.

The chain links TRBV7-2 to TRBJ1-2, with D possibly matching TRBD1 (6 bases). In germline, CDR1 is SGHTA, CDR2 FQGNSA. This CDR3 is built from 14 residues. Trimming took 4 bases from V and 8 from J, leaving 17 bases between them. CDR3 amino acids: CASSSGNRVQGYTF. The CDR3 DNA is TGTGCCAGCAGCTCCGGAAACAGGGTACAGGGCTACACCTTC.

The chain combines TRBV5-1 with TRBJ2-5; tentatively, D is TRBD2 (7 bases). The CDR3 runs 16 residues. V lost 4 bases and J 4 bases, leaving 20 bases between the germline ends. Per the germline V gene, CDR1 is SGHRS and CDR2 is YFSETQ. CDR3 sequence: CASSDPREGEGETQYF. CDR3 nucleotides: TGCGCCAGCAGCGATCCCCGAGAGGGGGAGGGAGAGACCCAGTACTTC.